The next 32 T cell receptor beta chains were all read from a single sample in a study of T cell responses to AZD1222 COVID-19 vaccine. Generated by immunoSEQ multiplex PCR, the TCRdb table keeps only in-frame clones and is missing some. The table lists roughly 180,000 clones, 80% to 95% of them singletons. The sequences come from peripheral blood, collected 28 days after the second AZD1222 dose. The receptors stem from an adult who received the AZD1222 COVID-19 vaccine.

This clone was seen just once. V and J are TRBV5-6 and TRBJ2-7, with D possibly matching TRBD1 (5 bases). Trimming pared 0 bases from V and 7 bases from J, leaving 14 bases between. This CDR3 region has 14 residues. From germline, CDR1 is SGHDT and CDR2 YYEEEE. For the CDR3, the DNA is TGTGCCAGCAGCTTGGGGCAGGGTTCGAGGGAGCAGTACTTC. It encodes CASSLGQGSREQYF.

CDR3 residues: CAIQGPGANVLTF. The CDR3 DNA reads as TGTGCCATCCAAGGGCCTGGGGCCAACGTCCTGACTTTC. The chain carries TRBV10-3 and TRBJ2-6; D remains ambiguous. V shed 8 bases and J shed 2 bases, with 7 bases lying between them. The length of the CDR3 is 13 residues. CDR1 is ENHRY and CDR2 is SYGVKD in the germline V gene.

Concerning this clone itself: The sample contains more than one DNA sequence encoding this CDR3. This rearrangement joins TRBV3-1 (or the pseudogene TRBV3-2) to TRBJ2-7; D remains unclear. Germline V lookup: CDR1 LGHDT, CDR2 YNNKEL (reference sequence). Trimming pared 2 bases from V and 3 bases from J, leaving 5 bases between. The CDR3 covers 12 residues. This CDR3 is CASSQRDYEQYF. In DNA form, the CDR3 reads TGTGCCAGCAGCCAAAGGGACTACGAGCAGTACTTC.

The chain is built from TRBV27 and TRBJ1-2; 10 bases agree with TRBD1. V lost 9 bases to trimming and J lost 2 bases; unmatched junction nucleotides: 12. Germline V gene lookup returns CDR1 MNHEY and CDR2 SMNVEV (reference sequence). The CDR3 extends over 16 amino acids. This chain's CDR3 is CASTLTGGVKNYGYTF. CDR3 DNA sequence: TGTGCCAGTACCCTGACAGGGGGCGTTAAGAACTATGGCTACACCTTC.

The chain is built from TRBV6-5 and TRBJ2-1; TRBD2 might be the D (6 bases). Per the germline V gene, CDR1 is MNHEY and CDR2 is SVGAGI. The CDR3 length is 16 residues. Trimming stripped 4 bases from V and 1 base from J, with 14 bases between. CDR3 amino acids: CASSSRGGPSYNEQFF. The CDR3 bases are TGTGCCAGCAGTTCGCGCGGAGGGCCTTCCTACAATGAGCAGTTCTTC.

The chain recombines TRBV25-1 with TRBJ2-1; 11 positions agree with TRBD2. The germline V gene encodes CDR1 MGHDK and CDR2 SYGVNS. The CDR3 spans 17 residues. Trimming removed 4 bases from V and 5 bases from J; junction bases left unmatched: 10. As DNA, the CDR3 is TGTGCCAGCAGTGTGTTACGGGGGACTAGCGGAGACAATGAGCAGTTCTTC. Protein product: CASSVLRGTSGDNEQFF.

This chain connects TRBV10-1 to TRBJ2-5, with 10 bases that match TRBD1. After removal of 2 bases from V and 2 bases from J, the junction contained 2 bases not matched to a gene. Looked up from germline, CDR1 is WNHNN and CDR2 is SYGVQD (reference sequence). CDR3 length: 15 amino acids. Here the CDR3 reads CASSEGTGVQETQYF. The CDR3 nucleotides are TGCGCCAGCAGTGAGGGGACAGGGGTTCAAGAGACCCAGTACTTC.

The chain joins TRBV5-4 to TRBJ2-7; TRBD2 aligns across 10 bases. This CDR3 is 17 amino acids long. From germline, CDR1 is SGHNT and CDR2 YYREEE (reference sequence). J gave up 5 bases and V 0 bases, and 11 bases lay outside the gene matches. In DNA, the CDR3 is TGTGCCAGCAGCTTGGGGGCAGCCGGGACTAGCGTCAACGAGCAGTACTTC. Amino acid sequence: CASSLGAAGTSVNEQYF.

The chain carries TRBV24-1 and TRBJ2-5; perhaps D is TRBD1 or TRBD2 (6 bases each). The CDR3 is 16 amino acids. With 1 base removed from V and 2 bases from J, the gap between germline ends came to 13 bases. From germline, CDR1 is KGHDR and CDR2 SFDVKD. The CDR3 loop reads CATSDFHGGGQETQYF. In nucleotides, the CDR3 is TGTGCCACCAGTGATTTTCACGGGGGCGGTCAAGAGACCCAGTACTTC.

The chain employs TRBV28 and TRBJ1-5; D remains ambiguous. V lost 5 bases to trimming and J lost 0 bases, with 14 bases between them. The CDR3 runs 16 residues. Per the germline V gene, CDR1 is MDHEN and CDR2 is SYDVKM. The CDR3 protein is CASSTWGFYSNQPQHF. The DNA of the CDR3 is TGTGCCAGCAGTACATGGGGTTTCTATAGCAATCAGCCCCAGCATTTT.

The chain employs TRBV30 and TRBJ1-2; D is perhaps TRBD1 (6 bases). CDR3 size: 12 residues. The germline V and J ends were trimmed by 1 base and 8 bases, with 11 bases remaining between them. Germline assignment: CDR1 GTSNPN and CDR2 SVGIG (reference sequence). CDR3 sequence: CAWSDQGYGYTF. CDR3 DNA: TGTGCCTGGAGTGATCAGGGGTACGGCTACACCTTC.

The gene calls are TRBV28 and TRBJ2-7; TRBD2 is a possible D gene (6 bases). Trimming cost V 3 bases and J 2 bases, with 20 bases left between them. The CDR3 has 17 amino acids. Germline CDR1 MDHEN, CDR2 SYDVKM. This chain's CDR3 is CASSFPLLRTKPYEQYF. As DNA, the CDR3 is TGTGCCAGCAGTTTCCCCCTTCTAAGGACTAAACCCTACGAGCAGTACTTC.

The V gene is TRBV27, the J gene TRBJ1-6; D is uncertain. V was cut by 0 bases and J by 7 bases, with 10 bases left in between. Germline CDR1 MNHEY, CDR2 SMNVEV (reference sequence). CDR3 length: 15 amino acids. The CDR3 is CASSLSGRSNSPLHF. The CDR3 DNA reads TGTGCCAGCAGTTTATCTGGGAGGTCCAATTCACCCCTCCACTTT.

The chain joins TRBV30 to TRBJ2-7; perhaps D is TRBD1 or TRBD2 (6 bases each). V dropped 0 bases and J dropped 4 bases, with 16 bases sitting between them. This CDR3 has 15 residues. The germline V gene has CDR1 GTSNPN and CDR2 SVGIG (reference sequence). CDR3: CAWSVRFGGEYEQYF. CDR3 DNA: TGTGCCTGGAGTGTAAGGTTCGGGGGCGAGTACGAGCAGTACTTC.

This clone was counted between two and nine times. The V gene is TRBV2, the J gene TRBJ2-7; 7 nucleotides align to TRBD1. With V trimmed by 6 bases and J by 3 bases, 2 bases remained unmatched. CDR3 length equals 12 residues. The germline V gene has CDR1 SNHLY and CDR2 FYNNEI. This CDR3 reads CASRGDSYEQYF. For the CDR3, the DNA is TGTGCCAGCAGGGGGGACAGCTACGAGCAGTACTTC.

The chain recombines TRBV7-2 with TRBJ2-7; D is uncertain. The CDR3 extends over 16 amino acids. V was cut by 4 bases and J by 6 bases, with 22 bases left in between. Germline V gives CDR1 SGHTA, CDR2 FQGNSA. CDR3 sequence reads: CASSSWALGNLPEQYF. CDR3 coding DNA: TGTGCCAGCAGCTCCTGGGCCCTAGGGAACCTTCCCGAGCAGTACTTC.

The rearrangement links TRBV4-1 to TRBJ1-5; D remains ambiguous. Germline CDR1 is MGHRA and CDR2 is YSYEKL. The CDR3 consists of 11 residues. Trimming pared 2 bases from V and 8 bases from J, leaving 4 bases between. The CDR3 spells CASSQHEPQHF. The CDR3 DNA reads as TGCGCCAGCAGCCAACATGAGCCCCAGCATTTT.

This chain connects TRBV7-3 to TRBJ2-3; D is unclear. V lost 3 bases and J lost 4, with 8 bases in between. Germline assignment: CDR1 SGHTA and CDR2 FQGTGA. This CDR3 is built from 13 residues. The CDR3 sequence: CASSFGGSDTQYF. As DNA, the CDR3 is TGTGCCAGCAGCTTCGGTGGTTCAGATACGCAGTATTTT. Supplemented by reference TRBV7-3 and TRBJ2-3, the full variable domain reads GAGVSQTPSNKVTEKGKYVELRCDPISGHTALYWYRQSLGQGPEFLIYFQGTGAADDSGLPNDRFFAVRPEGSVSTLKIQRTERGDSAVYLCASSFGGSDTQYFGPGTRLTVL.

V and J are TRBV28 and TRBJ1-1, with a weak D call TRBD1 (6 bases). CDR3 size: 15 residues. Germline values: CDR1 MDHEN, CDR2 SYDVKM. The V gene lost 7 bases and the J gene lost 3 bases, with 18 bases spanning the gap. The DNA of the CDR3 is TGTGCCAGCACGCAGCTACAGGGATTTGACACTGAAGCTTTCTTT. Its translation: CASTQLQGFDTEAFF.

The chain recombines TRBV6-5 with TRBJ2-7; TRBD1 agrees at 11 bases. V was clipped by 6 bases and J by 4 bases; unmatched bases: 8. The CDR3 has 15 amino acids. CDR1 and CDR2 from the germline V gene are MNHEY and SVGAGI. The CDR3 loop is CASSQDRGQAYEQYF. The CDR3 nucleotides are TGTGCCAGCAGCCAGGACAGGGGGCAGGCGTACGAGCAGTACTTC.

The J gene is TRBJ2-3, the V gene TRBV18; D is ambiguous. Germline values: CDR1 KGHSH, CDR2 LQKENI. V was clipped by 5 bases and J by 0 bases, with 6 bases between them. The CDR3 runs to 13 residues. The CDR3 bases are TGTGCCAGCTCATCGCTTAGCACAGATACGCAGTATTTT. It translates to CASSSLSTDTQYF. The full variable domain, its missing parts supplied by reference TRBV18 and TRBJ2-3, is NAGVMQNPRHLVRRRGQEARLRCSPMKGHSHVYWYRQLPEEGLKFMVYLQKENIIDESGMPKERFSAEFPKEGPSILRIQQVVRGDSAAYFCASSSLSTDTQYFGPGTRLTVL.

The V and J genes are TRBV21-1 and TRBJ1-2. TRBV21-1 corresponds to a pseudogene. This CDR3 comprises 15 residues. The CDR3 DNA is TGTGCCAGCAGCAAAACCGGACCGAACAACTATGGCTACACCTTC. Amino acids: CASSKTGPNNYGYTF.

A word on this clone: Other DNA sequences in this sample translate to the same CDR3. The rearrangement uses TRBV6-5 and TRBJ2-3; 9 bases are shared with TRBD1. With 8 bases clipped from V and 3 bases from J, the junction kept 6 bases outside the gene matches. This CDR3 has 14 amino acids. The germline gives CDR1 MNHEY, CDR2 SVGAGI. CDR3 nucleotide sequence: TGTGCCAGCCGCAGACAGGGGGGGACAGATACGCAGTATTTT. Amino acids: CASRRQGGTDTQYF.

The J gene is TRBJ2-5, the V gene TRBV11-3; no clear D gene. Germline CDR1 and CDR2: SGHNT and YENEEA. V gave up 7 bases and J gave up 0 bases, with 12 bases separating them. The CDR3 contains 14 residues. CDR3 sequence: CASNKASYQETQYF. The DNA for the CDR3 is TGTGCCAGCAACAAGGCGAGCTACCAAGAGACCCAGTACTTC. The variable domain in full, with the rest retrieved from reference TRBV11-3 and TRBJ2-5, is EAGVVQSPRYKIIEKKQPVAFWCNPISGHNTLYWYLQNLGQGPELLIRYENEEAVDDSQLPKDRFSAERLKGVDSTLKIQPAELGDSAVYLCASNKASYQETQYFGPGTRLLVL.

V gene TRBV19 combines with J gene TRBJ1-4, with 9 bases that match TRBD1. The V segment lost 5 bases and the J segment 7 bases; nucleotides outside the gene matches: 17. From germline, CDR1 is LNHDA and CDR2 SQIVND (reference sequence). The CDR3 sequence is 18 residues long. This chain's CDR3 is CASSSREQGAKWGEKLFF. DNA for the CDR3: TGTGCCAGTAGTTCCCGGGAACAGGGGGCTAAATGGGGTGAAAAACTGTTTTTT.

The chain carries TRBV18 and TRBJ1-3, with a tentative D call TRBD1 (5 bases). The V end lost 4 bases, the J end lost 6 bases, and 16 bases lay between the germline ends. There are 15 residues in the CDR3. CDR1 and CDR2 (germline): KGHSH, LQKENI. In DNA form, the CDR3 reads TGTGCCAGCTCACAGGGGATTGAGACGGTAAACACCATATATTTT. This sequence encodes CASSQGIETVNTIYF.

The J gene is TRBJ1-3, the V gene TRBV7-2, with D tentatively TRBD1 (6 bases). Germline CDR1 SGHTA, CDR2 FQGNSA. The CDR3 has 15 residues. Trimming shortened V by 3 bases and J by 2 bases, and 11 bases separated the two germline ends. The CDR3 loop reads CASSFRGVTGNTIYF. The CDR3 DNA follows: TGTGCCAGCAGCTTCAGGGGAGTAACTGGAAACACCATATATTTT.

The chain links TRBV3-1 (or the pseudogene TRBV3-2) to TRBJ2-1; 12 bases are a match to TRBD2. This CDR3 spans 15 amino acids. Trimming at V came to 5 bases and at J to 7 bases, leaving 6 bases not matched to a gene. The germline V gene has CDR1 LGHDT and CDR2 YNNKEL (reference sequence). The CDR3 region has the DNA TGTGCCAGCAGCTACACTAGCGGGAGGATGAATGAGCAGTTCTTC. Encoded protein: CASSYTSGRMNEQFF.

The table lists this clone with a count of one. This sequence joins TRBV28 and TRBJ1-5; D is uncertain. CDR1 MDHEN and CDR2 SYDVKM come from the germline V gene. The CDR3 is 14 residues long. Between the trimmed V and J ends, which lost 6 bases and 2 bases, there was a span of 11 bases. CDR3 region: CASSTPGGNQPQHF. The DNA of the CDR3 is TGTGCCAGCAGCACTCCCGGGGGCAATCAGCCCCAGCATTTT.

The chain links TRBV19 to TRBJ1-5, with D unresolved. CDR1 LNHDA and CDR2 SQIVND come from the germline V gene (reference sequence). V was clipped by 4 bases and J by 0 bases, with 7 bases between them. This CDR3 has 14 amino acids. CDR3 in DNA: TGTGCCAGTAGTACCCAGTTTAGCAATCAGCCCCAGCATTTT. Protein product: CASSTQFSNQPQHF.

The chain recombines TRBV7-9 with TRBJ1-2; 9 nucleotides match TRBD1. Germline CDR1 is SEHNR and CDR2 is FQNEAQ (reference sequence). After removal of 11 bases from V and 8 bases from J, the junction contained 9 bases not matched to a gene. This CDR3 region has 12 residues. The CDR3 nucleotides read TGTGCCGGGACTACGGGACAGGGCGGCTACACCTTC. The encoded protein is CAGTTGQGGYTF.

This clone was counted a single time. The J gene is TRBJ1-3, the V gene TRBV6-5, with D perhaps matching TRBD1 (5 bases). Germline V gene data show CDR1 as MNHEY and CDR2 as SVGAGI. The CDR3 is 14 residues long. Deletions cut 8 bases from V and 0 bases from J, with 11 bases between. This CDR3 is CASQLQVSGNTIYF. CDR3 sequence (DNA): TGTGCCAGCCAGCTACAGGTCTCTGGAAACACCATATATTTT.